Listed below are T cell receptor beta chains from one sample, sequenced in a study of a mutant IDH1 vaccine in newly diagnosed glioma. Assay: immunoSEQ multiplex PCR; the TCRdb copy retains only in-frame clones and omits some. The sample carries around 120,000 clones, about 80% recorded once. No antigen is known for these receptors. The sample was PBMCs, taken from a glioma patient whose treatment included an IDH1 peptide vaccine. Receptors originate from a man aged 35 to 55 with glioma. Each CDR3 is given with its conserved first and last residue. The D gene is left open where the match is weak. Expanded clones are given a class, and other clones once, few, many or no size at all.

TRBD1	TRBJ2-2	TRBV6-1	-	TGTGCCAGCAGTGCCGGGACAGGGGCCACCGGGGAGCTGTTTTTT	CASSAGTGATGELFF
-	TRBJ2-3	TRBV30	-	TGTGCCTGGAGTGAAAGGAATACGCAGTATTTT	CAWSERNTQYF
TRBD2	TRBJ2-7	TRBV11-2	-	TGTGCCAGCAGCTCGGGACTAGCGGGAACAGGCCACGAGCAGTACTTC	CASSSGLAGTGHEQYF
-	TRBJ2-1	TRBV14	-	TGTGCCAGCAGCCGATGGGAGGGGGACTACAATGAGCAGTTCTTC	CASSRWEGDYNEQFF
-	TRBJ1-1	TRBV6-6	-	TGTGCCAGCATCCAGTGGGGGACTGAAGCTTTCTTT	CASIQWGTEAFF
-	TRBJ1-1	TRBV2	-	TGTGCCAGCCAGGGGCGGGTAAGGAACACTGAAGCTTTCTTT	CASQGRVRNTEAFF
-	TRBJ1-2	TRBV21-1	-	TGTGCCAGCAGCAAATCTCGGGACACTTTCTATGGCTACACCTTC	CASSKSRDTFYGYTF
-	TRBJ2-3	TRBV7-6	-	TGTGCCAGCAGCCCCCAATTCCCAGATACGCAGTATTTT	CASSPQFPDTQYF
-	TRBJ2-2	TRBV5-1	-	TGCGCCAGCAGCAACTCCGGGACGGCCGGGGGGGAGCTGTTTTTT	CASSNSGTAGGELFF
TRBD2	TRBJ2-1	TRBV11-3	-	TGTGCCAGCAGTTTACGCGGGACTAGCGGGGGGAAGAATGAGCAGTTCTTC	CASSLRGTSGGKNEQFF
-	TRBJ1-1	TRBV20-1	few	TGCAGTGCTAGCATGCCAGGGGCGGCTTTCTTT	CSASMPGAAFF
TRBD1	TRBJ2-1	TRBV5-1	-	TGCGCCAGCAGCCCCGGACAGGGGTCCTACAATGAGCAGTTCTTC	CASSPGQGSYNEQFF
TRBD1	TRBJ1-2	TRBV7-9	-	TGTGCCAGCAGCTTGACAGGGTCGGGAAACTATGGCTACACCTTC	CASSLTGSGNYGYTF
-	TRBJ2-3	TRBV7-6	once	TGTGCCAGCAGCGACCAGGGTAGCACAGATACGCAGTATTTT	CASSDQGSTDTQYF
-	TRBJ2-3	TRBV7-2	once	TGTGCCAGCAGCTCAACCTGGCAGTATTTT	CASSSTWQYF
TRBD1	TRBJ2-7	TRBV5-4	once	TGTGCCAGCAGCTTGGAACTCCGGGACAGGGGGGAGCAGTACTTC	CASSLELRDRGEQYF
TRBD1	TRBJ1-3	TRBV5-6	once	TGTGCCAGCAGCGCGGACAGGGAAGACACCATATATTTT	CASSADREDTIYF
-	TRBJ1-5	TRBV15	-	TGTGCCACCAGCAGAAGTCAGGGATTTAGAAATCAGCCCCAGCATTTT	CATSRSQGFRNQPQHF
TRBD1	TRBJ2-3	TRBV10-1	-	TGCGCCAGCTCAACGGGACAGGCCACAGATACGCAGTATTTT	CASSTGQATDTQYF
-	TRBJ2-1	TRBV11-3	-	TGTGCCAGCAGCCCGCCGAGTGGAAATGAGCAGTTCTTC	CASSPPSGNEQFF
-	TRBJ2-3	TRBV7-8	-	TGTGCCAGCAGACCGCGGAGGGGGGGAACCACAGATACGCAGTATTTT	CASRPRRGGTTDTQYF
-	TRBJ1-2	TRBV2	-	TGTGCCAGCACTATCCAGGGGATCAACACCTTC	CASTIQGINTF
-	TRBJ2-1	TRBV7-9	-	TGTGCCAGCAGCTCGACAGGAAGCTCCTACAATGAGCAGTTCTTC	CASSSTGSSYNEQFF
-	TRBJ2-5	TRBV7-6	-	TGTGCCAGCAGCCAGGGGGGGGGACTCCGGGAGACCCAGTACTTC	CASSQGGGLRETQYF
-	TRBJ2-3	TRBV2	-	TGTGCCAGCAGTGCCTTGGGGGGTAGCGCGTTAGATACGCAGTATTTT	CASSALGGSALDTQYF
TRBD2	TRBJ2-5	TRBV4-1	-	TGCGCCAGCAGCCAAATGGGACTAGCCCAAGAGACCCAGTACTTC	CASSQMGLAQETQYF
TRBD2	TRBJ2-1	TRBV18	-	TGTGCCAGCTCCATCACCAGGCTAGCGGAGGGTGGGAAGAATGAGCAGTTCTTC	CASSITRLAEGGKNEQFF
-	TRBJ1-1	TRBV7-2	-	TGTGCCAGCAGCTTGTATTTCAAGGGGGGGGCTTTCTTT	CASSLYFKGGAFF
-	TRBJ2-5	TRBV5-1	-	TGCGCCAGCAGTCTGGCAAGACAGAAAGAGACCCAGTACTTC	CASSLARQKETQYF
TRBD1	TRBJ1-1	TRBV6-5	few	TGTGCCAGCAGTTACACAGGGGACCTGAACACTGAAGCTTTCTTT	CASSYTGDLNTEAFF
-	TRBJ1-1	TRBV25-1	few	TGTGCCAGCAGTGAAGGTTTAGGGGCTTTCTTT	CASSEGLGAFF
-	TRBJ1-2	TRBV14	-	TGTGCCAGCAGCCAAGATCTTAGGGATGCCTATGGCTACACCTTC	CASSQDLRDAYGYTF
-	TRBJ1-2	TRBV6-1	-	TGTGCCAGCAGTGACGAGATCCGAGACAGGCCCATCACCTATGGCTACACCTTC	CASSDEIRDRPITYGYTF
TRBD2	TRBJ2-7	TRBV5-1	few	TGCGCCAGCAGCTTGGATGGGGGGGTCTACGAGCAGTACTTC	CASSLDGGVYEQYF
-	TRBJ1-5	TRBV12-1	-	TGTGCCAGCAGCTTTCATCAACCGAGGGGCGTCAAGCAGAATCAGCCCCAGCATTTT	CASSFHQPRGVKQNQPQHF
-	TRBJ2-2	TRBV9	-	TGTGCCAGCAGCGTGGTTATAGGAGGTACCGGGGAGCTGTTTTTT	CASSVVIGGTGELFF
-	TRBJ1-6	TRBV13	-	TGTGCCAGCAGCCCCCGGGACACCTATAATTCACCCCTCCACTTT	CASSPRDTYNSPLHF
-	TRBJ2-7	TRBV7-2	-	TGTGCCAGCAGCTTAGAGTCAGGGGGGAACGAGCAGTACTTC	CASSLESGGNEQYF
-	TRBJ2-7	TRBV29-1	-	TGCAGCGTTGAAGATGGGTCAGGGCACTCCTACGAGCAGTACTTC	CSVEDGSGHSYEQYF
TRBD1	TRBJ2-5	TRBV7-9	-	TGTGCCAGCAGCTTAGCTCCGGGCAGGGGGCTGGAGACCCAGTACTTC	CASSLAPGRGLETQYF
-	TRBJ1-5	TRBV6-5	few	TGTGCCAGCAGGGAAGGCAATCAGCCCCAGCATTTT	CASREGNQPQHF
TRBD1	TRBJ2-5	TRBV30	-	TGTGCCTGGAGTGGGGGACAGGGGGCTAGGGAGACCCAGTACTTC	CAWSGGQGARETQYF
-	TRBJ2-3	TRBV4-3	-	TGCGCCAGCAGCCGTCGAACGGGCGGGGGCACAGATACGCAGTATTTT	CASSRRTGGGTDTQYF
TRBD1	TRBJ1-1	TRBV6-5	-	TGTGCCAGCAGGCAACCACAGGGGACCACTGAAGCTTTCTTT	CASRQPQGTTEAFF
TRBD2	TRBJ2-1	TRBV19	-	TGTGCCAGTAGCATTAGCGGGTCCAGCTCCTACAATGAGCAGTTCTTC	CASSISGSSSYNEQFF